The 22 T cell receptor beta chains reported below all come from one sample, sequenced in a study of OX40 agonist ivuxolimab in advanced cancers. Clones were sequenced by immunoSEQ multiplex PCR, and TCRdb holds only the in-frame ones, with some missing. In the table there are 55,000 to 65,000 clones, around 90% of which are singletons. Here the sequenced sample was CD4+ or CD8+ T cells sorted from blood, taken in a trial of the OX40 agonist ivuxolimab. These receptors were taken from an adult with an advanced solid tumor such as melanoma, head and neck, liver or kidney cancer.

The chain recombines TRBV2 with TRBJ1-5; D perhaps matches TRBD1 (6 bases). Between the trimmed V and J ends, which lost 6 bases and 4 bases, there was a span of 13 bases. Germline V CDR1 and CDR2: SNHLY, FYNNEI. The CDR3 runs to 14 residues. The CDR3 loop is CASRERQVNQPQHF. The CDR3 region has the DNA TGTGCCAGCAGGGAGAGACAGGTTAATCAGCCCCAGCATTTT.

The rearrangement joins TRBV13 to TRBJ2-2; D gene uncertain. This CDR3 has 12 residues. Trimming removed 5 bases at V and 7 bases at J, with 8 bases between. In germline, CDR1 is PRHDT, CDR2 FYEKMQ (reference sequence). CDR3 nucleotide sequence: TGTGCCAGCAGCCCCCTAAACGGGGAGCTGTTTTTT. Its translation is CASSPLNGELFF.

This clone was seen only a few times. The J gene is TRBJ1-2, the V gene TRBV4-2; D not resolved. Trimming removed 0 bases from V and 6 bases from J, with 8 bases in between. The CDR3 consists of 13 residues. The germline gives CDR1 LGHNA, CDR2 YNFKEQ. This chain's CDR3 is CASSQERRHGYTF. The CDR3 nucleotides read TGTGCCAGCAGCCAAGAACGCAGACATGGCTACACCTTC.

This clone was seen only once. J is TRBJ1-2 and V is TRBV15; possible D gene TRBD1, 6 bases. Germline CDR1 and CDR2: LNHNV and YYDKDF (reference sequence). CDR3 length: 15 amino acids. V was shortened by 0 bases and J by 3 bases, with 11 bases between the two germline ends. The CDR3 reads CATSRDRGSYYGYTF. For the CDR3, the DNA is TGTGCCACCAGCAGAGATAGGGGGTCCTACTATGGCTACACCTTC.

The rearrangement uses TRBV6-8 and TRBJ1-2, with D hard to call. Germline assignment: CDR1 MNHGY and CDR2 SAAAGT. CDR3 length equals 14 residues. The V and J ends lost 0 bases and 5 bases respectively, with 10 bases between them. CDR3 protein: CASSYSDPWYGYTF. CDR3 coding DNA: TGTGCCAGCAGTTACTCGGACCCATGGTATGGCTACACCTTC.

The genes are TRBV5-1 and TRBJ1-1; 10 bases are a match to TRBD1. Germline values: CDR1 SGHRS, CDR2 YFSETQ. The ends lost 3 bases at V and 11 bases at J; junction bases unmatched: 13. The length of the CDR3 is 15 residues. In DNA form, the CDR3 reads TGCGCCAGCAGCTACTCCCCCGGGACAGGGGAGGGGGCTTTCTTT. Translated, it gives CASSYSPGTGEGAFF.

J is TRBJ2-7 and V is TRBV10-3; 7 nucleotides align to TRBD1. Germline V gene data show CDR1 as ENHRY and CDR2 as SYGVKD. The CDR3 is made up of 16 amino acids. Germline trimming cut 1 base from V and 1 base from J; bases unmatched to any gene: 7. The chain's CDR3 is CAISELKGARSYEQYF. The CDR3 bases are TGTGCCATCAGTGAGTTAAAGGGGGCGAGGTCCTACGAGCAGTACTTC.

The chain couples TRBV12-2 to TRBJ2-5. TRBV12-2 represents a pseudogene. The CDR3 spans 15 residues. CDR3 bases: TGTGCAGGCCGGGCTGGGCCCTCCCTTCAAGAGACCCAGTACTTC. Its translation: CAGRAGPSLQETQYF.

The chain carries TRBV7-8 and TRBJ1-2; no clear D. Looked up from germline, CDR1 is SGHVS and CDR2 is FQNEAQ. CDR3 length: 14 amino acids. V lost 4 bases, J lost 2 bases, and 11 bases lay in between. The CDR3 loop reads CASSSSRVNYGYTF. CDR3 in DNA: TGTGCCAGCAGCTCTTCCCGAGTGAACTATGGCTACACCTTC.

The CDR3 DNA sequence: TGCGCCAGCAGCGCGTTGAGCTCCTATAATTCACCCCTCCACTTT. Protein sequence: CASSALSSYNSPLHF. The V and J genes are TRBV5-1 and TRBJ1-6; D call uncertain. The germline V gene has CDR1 SGHRS and CDR2 YFSETQ. The CDR3 totals 15 residues. The ends were cut back, 4 bases at V and 0 bases at J, with 8 bases in the middle.

The chain uses TRBV9 and TRBJ1-5; D is ambiguous. The CDR3 loop spans 15 amino acids. The germline gives CDR1 SGDLS, CDR2 YYNGEE. V was clipped by 5 bases and J by 0 bases, with 12 bases between them. CDR3: CASSRQAYSNQPQHF. CDR3 coding DNA: TGTGCCAGCAGTAGGCAGGCTTATAGCAATCAGCCCCAGCATTTT. Looking up the rest from reference TRBV9 and TRBJ1-5 gives the full variable domain: DSGVTQTPKHLITATGQRVTLRCSPRSGDLSVYWYQQSLDQGLQFLIQYYNGEERAKGNILERFSAQQFPDLHSELNLSSLELGDSALYFCASSRQAYSNQPQHFGDGTRLSIL.

This chain joins TRBV5-1 and TRBJ1-6; 7 bases are a match to TRBD1. The trim removed 4 bases at V and 6 bases at J, leaving 10 bases unmatched. CDR1 is SGHRS and CDR2 is YFSETQ in the germline V gene. The CDR3 is made up of 16 amino acids. The CDR3 loop reads CASSPGQLTTNSPLHF. The CDR3 DNA reads TGCGCCAGCAGCCCGGGACAGCTAACTACTAATTCACCCCTCCACTTT.

The V and J genes are TRBV30 and TRBJ1-1, with D possibly TRBD1 on 6 matching bases. Germline CDR1 is GTSNPN and CDR2 is SVGIG (reference sequence). V gave up 5 bases and J gave up 11 bases, with 15 bases separating them. This CDR3 is 11 amino acids long. Written as DNA, the CDR3 is TGTGCCTGGGAGGGGGGGATGGAGGCTTTCTTT. Translation: CAWEGGMEAFF.

The J gene is TRBJ1-5, the V gene TRBV28; weak D call: TRBD1 (6 bases). The V end lost 4 bases, the J end lost 6 bases, and 13 bases lay between the germline ends. The CDR3 covers 14 residues. The germline CDR1 and CDR2 sequences are MDHEN and SYDVKM. The CDR3 DNA reads TGTGCCAGCAGTTCTCCCGGGGGCACTCAGCCCCAGCATTTT. This encodes CASSSPGGTQPQHF.

This clone appeared once. The rearrangement links TRBV5-1 to TRBJ2-6; either TRBD1 or TRBD2 may supply D (5 bases each). The CDR3 sequence is 17 residues long. CDR1 SGHRS and CDR2 YFSETQ come from the germline V gene. V lost 4 bases and J lost 4, with 18 bases in between. The CDR3 sequence: CASSLVRGRSGANVLTF. In DNA, the CDR3 is TGCGCCAGCAGCCTCGTCCGGGGCCGGTCCGGGGCCAACGTCCTGACTTTC.

The chain joins TRBV5-1 to TRBJ2-2, with 7 bases aligning to TRBD1. Germline CDR1 is SGHRS and CDR2 is YFSETQ. The CDR3 has 15 amino acids. V was pared by 1 base and J by 1 base, with 1 base of the junction left unmatched. The CDR3: CASSLRQGNTGELFF. In nucleotides, the CDR3 is TGCGCCAGCAGCTTGAGACAGGGGAACACCGGGGAGCTGTTTTTT.

A few counts support this clone. The chain recombines TRBV7-6 with TRBJ1-2, with D uncertain. V was cut by 3 bases and J by 6 bases, with 11 bases left in between. The CDR3 spans 13 residues. The germline V gene has CDR1 SGHVS and CDR2 FNYEAQ. In nucleotides, the CDR3 is TGTGCCAGCAGCTTCGGTGAGAGGAATGGCTACACCTTC. It specifies CASSFGERNGYTF.

This clone has just one count. This sample includes further DNA sequences coding for the same CDR3. CDR3 sequence: CASSVARGRETQYF. DNA for the CDR3: TGTGCCAGCAGCGTAGCCAGGGGGCGAGAGACCCAGTACTTC. This chain uses TRBV9 with TRBJ2-5, with 8 bases fitting TRBD1. Unmatched junction bases numbered 2, after V lost 0 bases and J lost 4 bases. The CDR3 is 14 residues long. Germline V gene lookup returns CDR1 SGDLS and CDR2 YYNGEE.

V gene TRBV6-1 combines with J gene TRBJ1-1; weak D call: TRBD1 (5 bases). With 7 bases removed from V and 1 base from J, the gap between germline ends came to 10 bases. Germline V gives CDR1 MNHNS, CDR2 SASEGT. The CDR3 has 13 amino acids. The CDR3 bases are TGTGCCAGCATCGGACACAAGAACACTGAAGCTTTCTTT. It is translated as CASIGHKNTEAFF.

This rearrangement joins TRBV6-5 to TRBJ2-3, with 10 bases identical to TRBD1. V lost 7 bases, J lost 0 bases, and 4 bases stayed unmatched. This CDR3 spans 15 amino acids. Germline assignment: CDR1 MNHEY and CDR2 SVGAGI. The CDR3 sequence is CASTLGQGSTDTQYF. As DNA, the CDR3 is TGTGCCAGCACCCTGGGACAGGGGAGCACAGATACGCAGTATTTT.

V is TRBV28 and J is TRBJ1-5, with 9 nucleotides matching TRBD1. Germline CDR1 reads MDHEN; CDR2 reads SYDVKM. The CDR3 is 15 amino acids. With 6 bases clipped from V and 1 base from J, the junction kept 4 bases outside the gene matches. CDR3 nucleotide sequence: TGTGCCAGCAGACCGACAGGGGGAAGCAATCAGCCCCAGCATTTT. Translating gives CASRPTGGSNQPQHF.

The chain combines TRBV30 with TRBJ1-1; D remains ambiguous. This CDR3 contains 15 residues. Germline loops: CDR1 GTSNPN, CDR2 SVGIG (reference sequence). V was clipped by 3 bases and J by 0 bases, with 14 bases between them. The CDR3 region is CAWSRNSGMNTEAFF. The CDR3 nucleotides read TGTGCCTGGAGCCGTAATTCAGGAATGAACACTGAAGCTTTCTTT.